Sequencing of this TCR beta chain was carried out in a study of cytotoxic CD8 clonotypes in ibrutinib-treated CLL. For the study at large: Among the patients, 11 presented as relapsed/refractory and 15 as treatment-naive; approximately 17 showed unmutated IGHV. Study outcomes and limitations: Sampling time points were not equivalent between sustained-remission and progressing patients.

This CDR3 is built from 14 residues. Trimming removed 3 bases from V and 6 bases from J; junction bases left unmatched: 4. The V gene's germline CDR1 is SGHNT and CDR2 YYREEE (reference sequence). For TCR beta libraries, around 2 micrograms of genomic DNA were obtained from cryopreserved PBMCs. There are a few counts of this clone. What it recognizes is unknown. The sequencing depth, 1 in 200,000 to 1 in 1 million T cells, was the target. Only in-frame clones appear in the TCRdb table, and some are missing; sequencing was by immunoSEQ multiplex PCR. The table shows around 140,000 clones, with 60% to 80% occurring only once.

This specimen consisted of PBMCs, obtained after 12 months of ibrutinib treatment. The clonotype was recovered from a human donor with chronic lymphocytic leukemia. The chain employs TRBV5-4 and TRBJ2-2, with TRBD2 identical over 8 bases. CDR3 bases: TGTGCCAGCAGCTCATGGACTAGCTCCGGGGAGCTGTTTTTT. This sequence encodes CASSSWTSSGELFF.